This entry is about one T cell receptor (beta chain). As yet, its antigen is unknown. The CDR3 loop spans 13 amino acids. Germline CDR1 SGHTA, CDR2 FQGNSA. V lost 1 base and J lost 6, with 9 bases in between. The sample belongs to a study of identical twins. Findings of the study overall: Within twin pairs, the out-of-frame alpha sequences they shared showed excess low generation probability.

A universal primer site was added by template switching, and unique molecular identifiers were carried by the cDNA. TCRdb fed the 5' RACE reads into MiXCR, producing one record per CDR3 protein. The sample shows roughly 750,000 distinct CDR3 sequences, around 20% of them seen only once. The data also belong to a second study, concerning T cells expressing NK-cell markers. As that report states: Out of eight donors sequenced, seven tested HCMV-seropositive and the remaining one seronegative. These clonotypes additionally ranked first within the CD3+CD56-NKG2C+ fraction of a handful of donors.

This chain uses TRBV7-2 with TRBJ1-2; the D is unclear. The receptor was derived from a woman aged 18-29 years in good health. The sample was PBMCs. The CDR3 nucleotides are TGTGCCAGCAGCTTAGTCGGCCGTGATGGCTACACCTTC. This translates into CASSLVGRDGYTF.